These 5 T cell receptor beta chains share one sample of origin, sequenced in a study of T cell changes during pregnancy in multiple sclerosis. Profiled with immunoSEQ multiplex PCR; TCRdb holds only in-frame clones, not every one. The sample consists of roughly 18,000 clones, approximately 88% of them appearing once. Material: CD8+ T cells from peripheral blood mononuclear cells, obtained after pregnancy. These receptors came from a female donor in good health, enrolled as a control in a pregnancy study.

CDR3: CASSSGQANQPQHF. The CDR3 DNA sequence: TGTGCCAGCAGCTCGGGACAGGCGAATCAGCCCCAGCATTTT. The rearrangement uses TRBV5-8 and TRBJ1-5, with 8 bases aligning to TRBD1. Germline loops: CDR1 SGHTS, CDR2 YDEGEE. There are 14 residues in the CDR3. V was clipped by 3 bases and J by 4 bases; unmatched bases: 3.

The chain couples TRBV7-9 to TRBJ1-4; D perhaps matches TRBD1 (6 bases). This CDR3 spans 18 amino acids. Germline CDR1 reads SEHNR; CDR2 reads FQNEAQ (reference sequence). V was shortened by 3 bases and J by 8 bases, with 25 bases between the two germline ends. CDR3 nucleotides: TGTGCCAGCAGCTTTACGGGCCAGCTTCAAGGGGGATACGAAAAACTGTTTTTT. This codes for CASSFTGQLQGGYEKLFF.

This clone was observed once. The J gene is TRBJ2-7, the V gene TRBV9; 8 positions match TRBD1. Trimming took 2 bases from V and 3 from J; bases not matched to a gene: 1. CDR1 and CDR2 (germline): SGDLS, YYNGEE. The CDR3 contains 13 residues. CDR3: CASSVTGDYEQYF. CDR3 in DNA: TGTGCCAGCAGCGTGACAGGGGACTACGAGCAGTACTTC.

V usage is TRBV7-9 and J usage is TRBJ2-7; possibly TRBD2 for D (5 bases). Germline V lookup: CDR1 SEHNR, CDR2 FQNEAQ (reference sequence). There are 15 residues in the CDR3. Deletions cut 1 base from V and 3 bases from J, with 13 bases between. CDR3 residues: CASSLGLRERYEQYF. The CDR3, as DNA: TGTGCCAGCAGCTTAGGTTTGAGGGAGCGCTACGAGCAGTACTTC.

The CDR3: CASSEATRRADSNQPQHF. CDR3 DNA: TGTGCCAGCAGTGAAGCGACACGGCGGGCGGATAGCAATCAGCCCCAGCATTTT. The chain uses TRBV6-1 and TRBJ1-5; D is ambiguous. V was shortened by 0 bases and J by 0 bases, with 15 bases between the two germline ends. Germline-derived CDR1 and CDR2 are MNHNS and SASEGT. The CDR3 runs 18 residues.